The T cell receptor beta chain under discussion was sequenced for a study of PD-1 blockade in mismatch repair-deficient tumors. A remark on this clone: What it recognizes is unknown.

Study-level results: Tumor-resident clones, often absent from pretreatment blood, expanded after pembrolizumab and then contracted.

CDR1 and CDR2 from the germline V gene are MNHGY and SVAAGI. The CDR3 consists of 15 residues. Deletions cut 1 base from V and 4 bases from J, with 12 bases between. Some clones are missing from TCRdb's copy, which holds only in-frame ones; the method was immunoSEQ multiplex PCR. The profile shows about 79,000 clones, roughly 80% of them singletons. Specimen: peripheral blood, collected 44 weeks after starting pembrolizumab. The sequence was collected from an adult with mismatch repair-deficient cancer. The chain uses TRBV6-9 and TRBJ2-3; D unclear. DNA of the CDR3: TGTGCCAGCAGTTATTATGGTGGGAAGGCAGATACGCAGTATTTT. Translating gives CASSYYGGKADTQYF.